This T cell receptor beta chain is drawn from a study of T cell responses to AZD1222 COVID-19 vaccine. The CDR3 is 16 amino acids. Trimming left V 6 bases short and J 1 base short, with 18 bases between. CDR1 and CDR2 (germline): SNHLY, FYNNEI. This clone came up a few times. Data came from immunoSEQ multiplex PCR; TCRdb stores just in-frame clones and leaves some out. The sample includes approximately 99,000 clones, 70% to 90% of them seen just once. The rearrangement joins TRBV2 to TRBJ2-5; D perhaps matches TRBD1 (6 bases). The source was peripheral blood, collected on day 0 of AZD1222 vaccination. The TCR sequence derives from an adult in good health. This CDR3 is CASRNRAGSVQETQYF. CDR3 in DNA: TGTGCCAGCAGAAACAGGGCAGGGTCGGTCCAAGAGACCCAGTACTTC.